The 15 T cell receptor beta chains below all came from one sample that was sequenced in a study of blood T cell repertoires in COVID-19. TCRdb's table, derived via immunoSEQ multiplex PCR, lists solely in-frame clones and lacks some. The sample consists of approximately 350,000 clones, roughly 90% of them appearing once. Sequencing was carried out using peripheral blood. The receptors were sampled from a woman aged 60-75 years with COVID-19, enrolled during active disease.

The chain employs TRBV11-2 and TRBJ2-7; 8 nucleotides match TRBD1. This CDR3 spans 16 amino acids. CDR1 and CDR2 from the germline V gene are SGHAT and FQNNGV. J lost 5 bases, V lost 3 bases, and 12 bases had no gene match. CDR3 protein: CASSFEHRGSVHEQYF. Here the CDR3 DNA reads TGTGCCAGCAGCTTTGAACACAGGGGGTCGGTCCACGAGCAGTACTTC.

This chain joins TRBV7-2 and TRBJ2-7; TRBD1 matches at 8 bases. The CDR3 is 19 amino acids. Germline CDR1 and CDR2: SGHTA and FQGNSA. Trimming removed 2 bases from V and 7 bases from J; junction bases left unmatched: 22. CDR3 loop: CASSLYRDRFIYATDEQYF. The CDR3 coding sequence is TGTGCCAGCAGCTTATACCGGGACAGGTTTATATATGCTACTGATGAGCAGTACTTC. Together with reference TRBV7-2 and TRBJ2-7, the CDR3 gives the full variable domain: GAGVSQSPSNKVTEKGKDVELRCDPISGHTALYWYRQSLGQGLEFLIYFQGNSAPDKSGLPSDRFSAERTGGSVSTLTIQRTQQEDSAVYLCASSLYRDRFIYATDEQYFGPGTRLTVT.

J is TRBJ1-1 and V is TRBV5-1; a possible D gene is TRBD1 (6 bases). This CDR3 is built from 16 residues. Germline loops: CDR1 SGHRS, CDR2 YFSETQ. Trimming took 4 bases from V and 3 from J, leaving 19 bases between them. The CDR3 here is CASSKGTQVGDTEAFF. CDR3 in DNA: TGCGCCAGCAGCAAGGGGACACAGGTTGGGGACACTGAAGCTTTCTTT.

This clone was counted a few times. This sequence joins TRBV29-1 and TRBJ2-7; no clear D. V was cut by 6 bases and J by 0 bases, with 15 bases left in between. Per the germline V gene, CDR1 is SQVTM and CDR2 is ANQGSEA. The length of the CDR3 is 14 residues. The CDR3 spells CSVYQATSSYEQYF. The CDR3 DNA reads as TGCAGCGTCTATCAGGCGACGAGCTCCTACGAGCAGTACTTC.

The J gene is TRBJ2-2, the V gene TRBV25-1, with D tentatively TRBD1 (7 bases). The CDR3 has 13 amino acids. The V gene lost 6 bases and the J gene lost 3 bases, with 8 bases spanning the gap. Germline V gene lookup returns CDR1 MGHDK and CDR2 SYGVNS. CDR3 in DNA: TGTGCCAGCAGCAGGGGGGACACCGGGGAGCTGTTTTTT. It is translated as CASSRGDTGELFF. The complete variable domain, with remaining parts taken from reference TRBV25-1 and TRBJ2-2, reads EADIYQTPRYLVIGTGKKITLECSQTMGHDKMYWYQQDPGMELHLIHYSYGVNSTEKGDLSSESTVSRIRTEHFPLTLESARPSHTSQYLCASSRGDTGELFFGEGSRLTVL.

In this sample, this clone turned up once. J is TRBJ2-3 and V is TRBV29-1; TRBD1 might be the D (6 bases). The CDR3 extends over 13 amino acids. Germline loops: CDR1 SQVTM, CDR2 ANQGSEA. Trimming stripped 6 bases from V and 4 bases from J, with 14 bases between. The chain's CDR3 is CSVETGLSDTQYF. The CDR3 DNA reads TGCAGCGTCGAAACAGGGTTATCAGATACGCAGTATTTT.

The rearrangement joins TRBV19 to TRBJ2-3, with a possible D match to TRBD2 (5 bases). Germline CDR1 is LNHDA and CDR2 is SQIVND (reference sequence). The CDR3 runs to 12 residues. V lost 5 bases to trimming and J lost 4 bases, with 7 bases between them. This chain's CDR3 is CASSLEADTQYF. In nucleotides, the CDR3 is TGTGCCAGTAGTTTGGAGGCAGATACGCAGTATTTT.

The chain couples TRBV2 to TRBJ1-1, with TRBD1 matching over 7 bases. The germline gives CDR1 SNHLY, CDR2 FYNNEI. The junction had 6 bases not matched to a gene; V was cut back by 3 bases and J by 2 bases. CDR3 length equals 15 residues. The DNA for the CDR3 is TGTGCCAGCAGTGAGTCGACAGGGCCAAACACTGAAGCTTTCTTT. Amino acids: CASSESTGPNTEAFF.

This sequence joins TRBV6-5 and TRBJ1-5; D is uncertain. V was pared by 8 bases and J by 6 bases, with 17 bases between. This CDR3 region has 14 residues. Germline V CDR1 and CDR2: MNHEY, SVGAGI. The CDR3 region is CASATAFGSQPQHF. In DNA form, the CDR3 reads TGTGCCAGCGCTACTGCTTTCGGGAGTCAGCCCCAGCATTTT.

This clone was observed a single time. The chain joins TRBV6-5 to TRBJ2-1; 9 bases align to TRBD2. Trimming removed 2 bases from V and 7 bases from J; junction bases left unmatched: 3. CDR3 size: 14 residues. Germline-derived CDR1 and CDR2 are MNHEY and SVGAGI. The CDR3 sequence is CASSYAGLANEQFF. The CDR3 region has the DNA TGTGCCAGCAGTTACGCCGGACTAGCGAATGAGCAGTTCTTC.

This rearrangement joins TRBV3-1 (or the pseudogene TRBV3-2) to TRBJ2-1; 8 positions agree with TRBD2. The V gene end was trimmed by 5 bases and the J gene end by 15 bases; junction bases not matched to a gene: 12. This CDR3 spans 13 amino acids. CDR1 is LGHDT and CDR2 is YNNKEL in the germline V gene (reference sequence). This chain's CDR3 is CASSSNPGLEGFF. The CDR3 bases are TGTGCCAGCAGCTCCAACCCGGGACTAGAGGGGTTCTTC.

This rearrangement joins TRBV5-1 to TRBJ1-1; D unclear. Trimming left V 0 bases short and J 3 bases short, with 18 bases between. The germline CDR1 and CDR2 sequences are SGHRS and YFSETQ. This CDR3 comprises 17 residues. CDR3 sequence (DNA): TGCGCCAGCAGCTTGGACGGCGCACTTAGAGGATACACTGAAGCTTTCTTT. Translation gives CASSLDGALRGYTEAFF.

The chain has TRBV7-6 and TRBJ1-1; 10 bases fit TRBD1. Losses at the gene ends were 5 bases for V and 5 bases for J; bases not matched to a gene: 8. The CDR3 length is 15 residues. Germline loops: CDR1 SGHVS, CDR2 FNYEAQ. CDR3 sequence (DNA): TGTGCCAGCAGCCCAGCGGGACAGGGGCTGACTGAAGCTTTCTTT. Protein: CASSPAGQGLTEAFF. Combining the CDR3 with reference TRBV7-6 and TRBJ1-1 gives the whole variable domain GAGVSQSPRYKVTKRGQDVALRCDPISGHVSLYWYRQALGQGPEFLTYFNYEAQQDKSGLPNDRFSAERPEGSISTLTIQRTEQRDSAMYRCASSPAGQGLTEAFFGQGTRLTVV.

CDR3 bases: TGTGCCAGCAGCTTAGCCAGGGGTAGCTATTCTAGCTCTGGGGCCAACGTCCTGACTTTC. Its translation is CASSLARGSYSSSGANVLTF. The V and J genes are TRBV11-3 and TRBJ2-6; possible D gene TRBD1, 6 bases. The length of the CDR3 is 20 residues. V lost 1 base and J 0 bases, leaving 19 bases between the germline ends. Per the germline V gene, CDR1 is SGHNT and CDR2 is YENEEA.

As to this clone: Other DNA variants within this sample encode the same CDR3. This sequence joins TRBV18 and TRBJ2-1; D remains unclear. Between the trimmed V and J ends, which lost 6 bases and 0 bases, there was a span of 6 bases. Germline assignment: CDR1 KGHSH and CDR2 LQKENI. The CDR3 is made up of 13 amino acids. CDR3: CASSPSSYNEQFF. DNA of the CDR3: TGTGCCAGCTCCCCGAGCTCCTACAATGAGCAGTTCTTC.